Below are 6 T cell receptor beta chains sequenced from a single sample in a study of early T cells in non-severe SARS-CoV-2 infection. TCRdb independently ran MiXCR on the 5' RACE reads; one entry per CDR3 protein. The sample holds tens of thousands of distinct CDR3 sequences, 8.5% to 10% seen once. The sequenced sample consisted of whole blood. Receptor source: an adult who was a healthcare worker with PCR-confirmed SARS-CoV-2 infection or an uninfected control (not recorded which).

This clonotype was recorded many times. The chain carries TRBV7-6 and TRBJ2-7; no reliable D call. The CDR3 loop spans 16 amino acids. V was cut by 5 bases and J by 0 bases, with 17 bases left in between. Germline lookup yields CDR1 SGHVS and CDR2 FNYEAQ. In DNA form, the CDR3 reads TGTGCCAGCAGCCCATTCGGGCAGTCACTCTCCTACGAGCAGTACTTC. Translation: CASSPFGQSLSYEQYF.

This clonotype was seen just once. A single base separates this from a much larger clone, so it may be a read error. V is TRBV28 and J is TRBJ2-1; D call uncertain. V dropped 2 bases and J dropped 6 bases, with 14 bases sitting between them. Germline V gene sequence: CDR1 MDHEN, CDR2 SYDVKM. This CDR3 contains 15 residues. In DNA, the CDR3 is TGTGCCAGCAGTTTAGCCCCATCTAGGGTCAATGAGCAGTTCTTC. Protein sequence: CASSLAPSRVNEQFF.

This clonotype was recorded a few times. The V call is TRBV27, the J call TRBJ1-1; D ambiguous. Looked up from germline, CDR1 is MNHEY and CDR2 is SMNVEV (reference sequence). V lost 2 bases and J lost 1, with 8 bases in between. The CDR3 runs 14 residues. This CDR3 reads CASSLHGPNTEAFF. The CDR3 DNA sequence: TGTGCCAGCAGTTTACACGGACCGAACACTGAAGCTTTCTTT.

This clonotype was observed many times. The J gene is TRBJ2-1, the V gene TRBV12-3 or TRBV12-4; no definite D call. Trimming removed 6 bases at V and 0 bases at J, with 6 bases between. The CDR3 is made up of 13 amino acids. The CDR3 region has the DNA TGTGCCAGCAGCCAAAACTCCTACAATGAGCAGTTCTTC. Its protein is CASSQNSYNEQFF.

The rearrangement joins TRBV20-1 to TRBJ2-3; TRBD2 matches at 10 bases. The CDR3 totals 17 residues. Unmatched junction bases numbered 12, after V lost 4 bases and J lost 2 bases. Germline CDR1 is DFQATT and CDR2 is SNEGSKA (reference sequence). CDR3 bases: TGCAGTGCTAAGACTAGCGGGCACAGATCCGACACAGATACGCAGTATTTT. Protein product: CSAKTSGHRSDTDTQYF.

There are many counts of this clonotype. The chain is built from TRBV2 and TRBJ2-3, with unresolved D. This CDR3 spans 12 amino acids. CDR1 and CDR2 (germline): SNHLY, FYNNEI. V was cut by 2 bases and J by 6 bases, with 6 bases left in between. The DNA for the CDR3 is TGTGCCAGCAGTGAATCTAACGATACGCAGTATTTT. It yields the protein CASSESNDTQYF. Looking up the rest from reference TRBV2 and TRBJ2-3 gives the full variable domain: EPEVTQTPSHQVTQMGQEVILRCVPISNHLYFYWYRQILGQKVEFLVSFYNNEISEKSEIFDDQFSVERPDGSNFTLKIRSTKLEDSAMYFCASSESNDTQYFGPGTRLTVL.